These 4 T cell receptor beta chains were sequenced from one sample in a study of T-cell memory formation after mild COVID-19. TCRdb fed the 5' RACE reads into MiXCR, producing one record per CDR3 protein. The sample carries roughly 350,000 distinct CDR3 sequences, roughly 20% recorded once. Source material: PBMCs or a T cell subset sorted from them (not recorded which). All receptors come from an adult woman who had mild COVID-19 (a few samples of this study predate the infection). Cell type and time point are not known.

The CDR3 coding sequence is TGTGCCAGCAGCCCAACCCGAGGGCTAGCGGGCTCCTACGAGCAGTACTTC. Amino acid sequence: CASSPTRGLAGSYEQYF. The rearrangement uses TRBV3-1 and TRBJ2-7, with 8 bases matching TRBD2. Trimming removed 4 bases from V and 0 bases from J; junction bases left unmatched: 11. Germline CDR1 and CDR2: LGHDT and YNNKEL (reference sequence). The CDR3 runs to 17 residues.

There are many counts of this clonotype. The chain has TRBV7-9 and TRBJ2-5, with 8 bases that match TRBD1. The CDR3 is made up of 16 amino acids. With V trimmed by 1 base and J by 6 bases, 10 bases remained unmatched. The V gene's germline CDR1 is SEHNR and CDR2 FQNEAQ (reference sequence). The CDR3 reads CASSLGETGAAKTQYF. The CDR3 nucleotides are TGTGCCAGCAGCTTAGGCGAGACAGGGGCAGCGAAGACCCAGTACTTC.

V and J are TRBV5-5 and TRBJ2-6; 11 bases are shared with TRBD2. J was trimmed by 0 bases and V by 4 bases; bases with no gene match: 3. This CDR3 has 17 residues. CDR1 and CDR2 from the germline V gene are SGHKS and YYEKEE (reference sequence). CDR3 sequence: CASSPLAGGSGANVLTF. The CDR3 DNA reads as TGTGCCAGCAGCCCGCTAGCGGGAGGCTCTGGGGCCAACGTCCTGACTTTC. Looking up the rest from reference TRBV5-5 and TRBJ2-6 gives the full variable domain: DAGVTQSPTHLIKTRGQQVTLRCSPISGHKSVSWYQQVLGQGPQFIFQYYEKEERGRGNFPDRFSARQFPNYSSELNVNALLLGDSALYLCASSPLAGGSGANVLTFGAGSRLTVL.

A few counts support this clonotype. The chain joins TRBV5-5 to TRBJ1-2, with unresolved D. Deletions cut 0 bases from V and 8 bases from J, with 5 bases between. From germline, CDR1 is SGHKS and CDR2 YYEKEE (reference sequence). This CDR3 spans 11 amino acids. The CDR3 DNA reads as TGTGCCAGCAGCTTGGACGAGGGCTACACCTTC. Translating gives CASSLDEGYTF. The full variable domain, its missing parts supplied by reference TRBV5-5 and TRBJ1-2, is DAGVTQSPTHLIKTRGQQVTLRCSPISGHKSVSWYQQVLGQGPQFIFQYYEKEERGRGNFPDRFSARQFPNYSSELNVNALLLGDSALYLCASSLDEGYTFGSGTRLTVV.